These 6 T cell receptor beta chains were all obtained from the same sample, sequenced in a study of beta chain features in type 1 diabetes (dated by TCRdb to the late 2010s). What the study reported, not specific to this receptor: In all four CD4+ subsets, TCRB CDR3 length was moderately but significantly shorter in type 1 diabetes patients.

Library method: the immunoSEQ multiplex PCR assay. The entire isolated RNA was reverse transcribed using the High Capacity cDNA Reverse Transcription Kit, and thus expressed TCRB transcripts were sequenced. TCRdb took over this immuneACCESS table, retaining in-frame rearrangements with V and J assigned. Such tables are incomplete; in checked studies, under half of the missing clones stem from an unresolved V gene, and the remainder is unexplained. Recorded for this sample are about 660,000 clones; about 14% of them occurred a single time. The top ten clones comprise around 0.04% of the sample. Their antigen targets remain unknown. Sequenced input: naive CD4+ T cells from blood. What the cell subset or site label conveys for this sample: true naive CD4+ T cells. All receptors come from a man aged 18 to 35 with type 1 diabetes.

As to this clone: Other DNA sequences in the sample encode the same CDR3. The chain has TRBV10-3 and TRBJ2-3, with D uncertain. This CDR3 is 13 amino acids long. Trimming shortened V by 4 bases and J by 0 bases, and 5 bases separated the two germline ends. Germline V CDR1 and CDR2: ENHRY, SYGVKD. This chain's CDR3 is CAISAPSTDTQYF. The CDR3 DNA sequence: TGTGCCATCAGTGCACCTAGCACAGATACGCAGTATTTT.

J is TRBJ2-2 and V is TRBV5-6; 10 bases line up with TRBD2. Germline CDR1 SGHDT, CDR2 YYEEEE. The CDR3 sequence is 19 residues long. Trimming took 1 base from V and 0 from J; bases not matched to a gene: 9. The CDR3 nucleotides read TGTGCCAGCAGCTTGAAAAGCCTAGCGGGGGTCGCGAACACCGGGGAGCTGTTTTTT. It is translated as CASSLKSLAGVANTGELFF.

The table lists this clone with a few counts. The V gene is TRBV19, the J gene TRBJ1-1; 8 nucleotides agree with TRBD1. The J segment lost 1 base and the V segment lost 6 bases, leaving 7 bases of the junction unmatched. CDR1 and CDR2 (germline): LNHDA, SQIVND (reference sequence). The CDR3 contains 15 residues. CDR3 bases: TGTGCCAGTAGAGGACAGGGTAGAAGGAACACTGAAGCTTTCTTT. Amino acid sequence: CASRGQGRRNTEAFF.

In this sample, this clone turned up a few times. The chain has TRBV10-3 and TRBJ2-6; D gene uncertain. The CDR3 runs to 14 residues. Deletions cut 4 bases from V and 0 bases from J, with 4 bases between. The germline CDR1 and CDR2 sequences are ENHRY and SYGVKD. As DNA, the CDR3 is TGTGCCATCAGTGGAACCTCTGGGGCCAACGTCCTGACTTTC. Its translation: CAISGTSGANVLTF.

This rearrangement joins TRBV12-5 to TRBJ1-2; D remains ambiguous. The germline gives CDR1 LGHNT, CDR2 FRNRAP. The CDR3 is 18 residues long. V was shortened by 3 bases and J by 8 bases, with 28 bases between the two germline ends. CDR3 sequence: CASGFLTGGSSNRGGYTF. The CDR3 DNA follows: TGTGCTAGTGGTTTCCTAACCGGCGGCAGTTCTAACCGGGGAGGCTACACCTTC.

V is TRBV9 and J is TRBJ1-6, with D maybe TRBD1 (6 bases). The CDR3 consists of 16 residues. The germline CDR1 and CDR2 sequences are SGDLS and YYNGEE. The V and J ends lost 0 bases and 8 bases respectively, with 15 bases between them. CDR3 nucleotide sequence: TGTGCCAGCAGCGTAGCGGTCAGGGGTGTCGATTCACCCCTCCACTTT. Protein: CASSVAVRGVDSPLHF.